The rows below give T cell receptor beta chains drawn from one sample of a study of somatic mutations in cytotoxic T cells in rheumatoid arthritis. Generated by immunoSEQ multiplex PCR, the TCRdb table keeps only in-frame clones and is missing some. The table includes 15,000 or so clones, 80% to 95% detected once. The specimen was CD4+ T cells sorted from blood. These TCRs come from a man aged 65 to 85 with rheumatoid arthritis. The CDR3 runs from the conserved cysteine through the conserved F or W. D genes are given only for firm matches. Expanded clones get a size class; other rows say once, few or many, or leave the size out.

j_call d_call v_call clone_size cdr3_aa cdr3_nt
TRBJ2-7 TRBD1 TRBV28 NA CASRGQGASYEQYF TGTGCCAGCAGAGGACAGGGAGCCTCCTACGAGCAGTACTTC
TRBJ2-7 TRBD2 TRBV7-6 NA CASSLAAGGHSSYEQYF TGTGCCAGCAGCTTAGCTGCGGGGGGCCATAGCTCCTACGAGCAGTACTTC
TRBJ1-2 TRBD1 TRBV5-1 NA CASSLGDRVMDYGYTF TGCGCCAGCAGCCTGGGGGACAGGGTGATGGACTATGGCTACACCTTC
TRBJ2-3 NA TRBV7-2 once CASSLDRDSGQYF TGTGCCAGCAGCTTAGACCGGGACTCCGGGCAGTATTTT
TRBJ1-1 NA TRBV11-2 NA CASSFTGNTEAFF TGTGCCAGCAGCTTTACAGGGAACACTGAAGCTTTCTTT
TRBJ2-7 NA TRBV25-1 NA CASRGQVYEQYF TGTGCCAGCAGAGGTCAGGTATACGAGCAGTACTTC
TRBJ2-7 NA TRBV27 NA CASSYVGAGSYEQYF TGTGCCAGCAGTTACGTGGGGGCAGGCTCCTACGAGCAGTACTTC
TRBJ2-5 NA TRBV9 NA CASSVATRETQYF TGTGCCAGCAGCGTAGCTACTCGGGAGACCCAGTACTTC
TRBJ1-2 NA TRBV30 NA CAWSGGPPALGYGYTF TGTGCCTGGAGTGGGGGGCCGCCGGCCCTCGGCTATGGCTACACCTTC
TRBJ1-5 NA TRBV6-6 once CASRTRTGQPQHF TGTGCCAGCAGGACCCGGACGGGACAGCCCCAGCATTTT
TRBJ1-1 TRBD1 TRBV5-1 NA CASARQGMNTEAFF TGCGCCAGCGCTCGACAGGGGATGAACACTGAAGCTTTCTTT
TRBJ2-2 NA TRBV28 NA CASTQVRADTGELFF TGTGCCAGCACCCAAGTGAGGGCGGACACCGGGGAGCTGTTTTTT
TRBJ2-7 NA TRBV28 once CASSLYGAEYEQYF TGTGCCAGCAGTTTATATGGGGCGGAATACGAGCAGTACTTC
TRBJ2-2 NA TRBV19 once CASSIRLVNTGELFF TGTGCCAGTAGTATACGTCTAGTGAACACCGGGGAGCTGTTTTTT